The 14 T cell receptor beta chains below all came from one sample that was sequenced in a study of blood T cell repertoires in COVID-19 (dated by TCRdb to about 2020). The library relied on the immunoSEQ multiplex PCR assay. Drawn from immuneACCESS, this table holds only the in-frame rearrangements with V and J called that TCRdb kept. Clones are partly lost; checked studies trace under half to an unresolved V gene and leave the rest unexplained. The sample records about 77,000 clones, 88% of which are singletons. Of the sample, approximately 6.8% is held by the ten largest clones. The material sequenced was peripheral blood. The receptors come from a woman older than 75 with acute or convalescent COVID-19.

V and J are TRBV6-5 and TRBJ1-3, with D perhaps TRBD1 (6 bases). V lost 2 bases, J lost 5 bases, and 13 bases lay in between. Germline V gene sequence: CDR1 MNHEY, CDR2 SVGAGI. The CDR3 spans 15 residues. Here the CDR3 DNA reads TGTGCCAGCAGTTACGACCCAGGGGAGCGAAACACCATATATTTT. It translates to CASSYDPGERNTIYF.

This CDR3 is CASSQDRGRNQPQHF. CDR3 bases: TGTGCCAGCAGCCAGGACAGGGGACGTAATCAGCCCCAGCATTTT. The chain recombines TRBV7-8 with TRBJ1-5, with 9 positions matching TRBD1. The CDR3 has 15 amino acids. With 5 bases clipped from V and 4 bases from J, the junction kept 6 bases outside the gene matches. Germline CDR1 SGHVS, CDR2 FQNEAQ.

This sequence joins TRBV29-1 and TRBJ1-1; D not resolved. Germline-derived CDR1 and CDR2 are SQVTM and ANQGSEA. Between the trimmed V and J ends, which lost 4 bases and 3 bases, there was a span of 12 bases. There are 13 residues in the CDR3. CDR3 region: CSVVQQVDTEAFF. The DNA of the CDR3 is TGCAGCGTTGTCCAGCAGGTAGACACTGAAGCTTTCTTT. The full variable domain, its missing parts supplied by reference TRBV29-1 and TRBJ1-1, is SAVISQKPSRDICQRGTSLTIQCQVDSQVTMMFWYRQQPGQSLTLIATANQGSEATYESGFVIDKFPISRPNLTFSTLTVSNMSPEDSSIYLCSVVQQVDTEAFFGQGTRLTVV.

The V call is TRBV5-5, the J call TRBJ2-5; no reliable D call. Trimming shortened V by 9 bases and J by 1 base, and 16 bases separated the two germline ends. The length of the CDR3 is 14 residues. The germline CDR1 and CDR2 sequences are SGHKS and YYEKEE (reference sequence). The CDR3 DNA sequence: TGTGCCACACGTCGAATGGGCAGCCAAGAGACCCAGTACTTC. Translated, it gives CATRRMGSQETQYF.

The rearrangement uses TRBV7-9 and TRBJ2-1, with D possibly TRBD2 on 6 matching bases. The CDR3 covers 16 residues. Trimming shortened V by 1 base and J by 6 bases, and 16 bases separated the two germline ends. The germline V gene encodes CDR1 SEHNR and CDR2 FQNEAQ (reference sequence). The DNA for the CDR3 is TGTGCCAGCAGCTTAGTCACGAGCGGAGGGGTCAATGAGCAGTTCTTC. This codes for CASSLVTSGGVNEQFF.

V and J are TRBV10-3 and TRBJ2-2; a possible D gene is TRBD1 (6 bases). From germline, CDR1 is ENHRY and CDR2 SYGVKD. This CDR3 is 16 amino acids long. V lost 3 bases and J lost 0, with 11 bases in between. The CDR3 DNA is TGTGCCATCAGTGAAATAGGACAGACGAACACCGGGGAGCTGTTTTTT. It is translated as CAISEIGQTNTGELFF.

This chain joins TRBV19 and TRBJ1-1; D is possibly TRBD1 (6 bases). Germline CDR1 and CDR2: LNHDA and SQIVND (reference sequence). There are 17 residues in the CDR3. V was cut by 1 base and J by 3 bases, with 18 bases left in between. CDR3 amino acids: CASSIAYRAGGDTEAFF. As DNA, the CDR3 is TGTGCCAGTAGTATAGCCTACAGGGCGGGGGGTGACACTGAAGCTTTCTTT.

The V and J genes are TRBV10-1 and TRBJ2-3; D not resolved. Germline CDR1 reads WNHNN; CDR2 reads SYGVQD (reference sequence). This CDR3 is built from 15 residues. The V and J ends lost 3 bases and 4 bases respectively, with 14 bases between them. CDR3 DNA sequence: TGCGCCAGCAGTGACCCGGGTCCTTCCCCAGATACGCAGTATTTT. Residues: CASSDPGPSPDTQYF.

The chain combines TRBV28 with TRBJ2-7; tentative D call: TRBD1 (6 bases). Trimming left V 6 bases short and J 3 bases short, with 9 bases between. This CDR3 is built from 12 residues. The germline V gene has CDR1 MDHEN and CDR2 SYDVKM. Here the CDR3 DNA reads TGTGCCAGCAGGCCGGACAGCTACGAGCAGTACTTC. Residues: CASRPDSYEQYF.

The gene calls are TRBV7-2 and TRBJ1-2; no firm D call. Trimming pared 5 bases from V and 3 bases from J, leaving 4 bases between. The CDR3 runs 11 residues. The germline V gene has CDR1 SGHTA and CDR2 FQGNSA. This CDR3 is CASSRDYGYTF. CDR3 in DNA: TGTGCCAGCAGCCGAGACTATGGCTACACCTTC.

This chain uses TRBV3-1 (or the pseudogene TRBV3-2) with TRBJ1-2; no clear D gene. The CDR3 extends over 12 amino acids. V was shortened by 3 bases and J by 7 bases, with 9 bases between the two germline ends. CDR1 is LGHDT and CDR2 is YNNKEL in the germline V gene (reference sequence). The CDR3 loop is CASSQYISGYTF. The DNA for the CDR3 is TGTGCCAGCAGCCAGTATATTAGTGGCTACACCTTC.

This chain connects TRBV29-1 to TRBJ2-7; TRBD1 aligns across 9 bases. CDR3 length: 13 amino acids. CDR1 and CDR2 (germline): SQVTM, ANQGSEA. V lost 7 bases, J lost 3 bases, and 7 bases stayed unmatched. For the CDR3, the DNA is TGCAGCGCGGTGACAGGGGGTTTCTACGAGCAGTACTTC. Its protein is CSAVTGGFYEQYF.

This chain connects TRBV9 to TRBJ2-7, with 11 bases fitting TRBD2. CDR3 size: 16 residues. Germline lookup yields CDR1 SGDLS and CDR2 YYNGEE. The V and J ends lost 4 bases and 1 base, in that order; junction bases with no gene match: 7. The CDR3, as DNA: TGTGCCAGCAGCTCCGGACTAGCGGGCCGGTCCTACGAGCAGTACTTC. Translated, it gives CASSSGLAGRSYEQYF.

The chain is built from TRBV21-1 and TRBJ2-6; TRBD1 is the table's D call and was not checked against the DNA. TRBV21-1 counts as a pseudogene. The CDR3 contains 18 residues. The CDR3 spells CASSKPRTDSSGANVLTF. In nucleotides, the CDR3 is TGTGCCAGCAGCAAACCCAGGACAGATAGCTCTGGGGCCAACGTCCTGACTTTC.